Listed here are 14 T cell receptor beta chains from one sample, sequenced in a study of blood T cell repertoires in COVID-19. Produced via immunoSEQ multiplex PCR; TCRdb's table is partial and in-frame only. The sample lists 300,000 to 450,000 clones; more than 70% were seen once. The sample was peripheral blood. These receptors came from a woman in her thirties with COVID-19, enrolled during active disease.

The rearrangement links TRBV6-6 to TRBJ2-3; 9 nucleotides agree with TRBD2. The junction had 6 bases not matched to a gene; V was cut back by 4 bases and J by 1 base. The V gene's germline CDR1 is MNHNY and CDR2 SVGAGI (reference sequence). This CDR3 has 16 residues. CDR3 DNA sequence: TGTGCCAGCAGTTTCAATCGACTAGCGGGCACAGATACGCAGTATTTT. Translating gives CASSFNRLAGTDTQYF.

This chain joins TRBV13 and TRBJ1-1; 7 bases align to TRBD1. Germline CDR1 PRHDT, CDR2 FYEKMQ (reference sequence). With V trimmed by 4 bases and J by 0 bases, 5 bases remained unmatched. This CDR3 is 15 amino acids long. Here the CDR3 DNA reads TGTGCCAGCAGCTCCCCGGGACAGATGAACACTGAAGCTTTCTTT. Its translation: CASSSPGQMNTEAFF.

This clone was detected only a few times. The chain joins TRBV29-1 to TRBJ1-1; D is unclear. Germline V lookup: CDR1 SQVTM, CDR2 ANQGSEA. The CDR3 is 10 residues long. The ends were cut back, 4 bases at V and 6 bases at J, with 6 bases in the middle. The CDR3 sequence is CSVGSAEAFF. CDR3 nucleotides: TGCAGCGTTGGGAGTGCTGAAGCTTTCTTT.

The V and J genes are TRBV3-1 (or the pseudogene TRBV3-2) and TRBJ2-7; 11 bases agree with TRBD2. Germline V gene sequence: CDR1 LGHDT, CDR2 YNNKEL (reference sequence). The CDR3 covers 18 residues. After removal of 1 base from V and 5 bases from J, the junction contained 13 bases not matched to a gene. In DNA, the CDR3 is TGTGCCAGCAGCCAAGTAGTTAGCGGGAGGGCCAGTCCCAACGAGCAGTACGTC. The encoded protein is CASSQVVSGRASPNEQYV.

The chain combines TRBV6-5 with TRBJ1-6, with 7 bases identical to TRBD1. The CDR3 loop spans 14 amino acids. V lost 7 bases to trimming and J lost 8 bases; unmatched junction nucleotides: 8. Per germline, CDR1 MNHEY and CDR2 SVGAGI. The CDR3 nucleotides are TGTGCCAGCACGCTCGAACAGGGGTATTCACCCCTCCACTTT. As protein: CASTLEQGYSPLHF.

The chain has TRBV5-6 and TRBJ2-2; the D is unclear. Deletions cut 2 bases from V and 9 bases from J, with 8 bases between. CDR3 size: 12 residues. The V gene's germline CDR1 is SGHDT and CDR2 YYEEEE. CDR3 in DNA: TGTGCCAGCAGCTTCGGGTCCTGGGAGCTGTTTTTT. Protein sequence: CASSFGSWELFF. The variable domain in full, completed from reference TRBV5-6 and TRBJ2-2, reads DAGVTQSPTHLIKTRGQQVTLRCSPKSGHDTVSWYQQALGQGPQFIFQYYEEEERQRGNFPDRFSGHQFPNYSSELNVNALLLGDSALYLCASSFGSWELFFGEGSRLTVL.

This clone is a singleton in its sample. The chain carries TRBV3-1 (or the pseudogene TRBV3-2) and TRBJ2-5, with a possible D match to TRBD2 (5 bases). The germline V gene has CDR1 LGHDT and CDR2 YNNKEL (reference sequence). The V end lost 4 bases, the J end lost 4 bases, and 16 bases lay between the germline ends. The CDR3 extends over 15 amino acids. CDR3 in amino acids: CASSRTSEGAETQYF. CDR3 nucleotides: TGTGCCAGCAGCCGAACATCTGAGGGAGCAGAGACCCAGTACTTC.

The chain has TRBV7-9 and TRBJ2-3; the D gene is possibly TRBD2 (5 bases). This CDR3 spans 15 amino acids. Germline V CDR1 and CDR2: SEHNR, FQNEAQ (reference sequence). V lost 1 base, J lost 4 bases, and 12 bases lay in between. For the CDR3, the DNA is TGTGCCAGCAGCTTAGAGGAGCGGCCCGCAGATACGCAGTATTTT. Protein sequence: CASSLEERPADTQYF.

The CDR3 reads CASSLDPRTDTQYF. The CDR3 region has the DNA TGTGCCAGCAGCTTAGACCCTAGGACAGATACGCAGTATTTT. The rearrangement joins TRBV7-8 to TRBJ2-3; no clear D gene. The ends were cut back, 1 base at V and 3 bases at J, with 8 bases in the middle. The germline V gene has CDR1 SGHVS and CDR2 FQNEAQ. This CDR3 contains 14 residues.

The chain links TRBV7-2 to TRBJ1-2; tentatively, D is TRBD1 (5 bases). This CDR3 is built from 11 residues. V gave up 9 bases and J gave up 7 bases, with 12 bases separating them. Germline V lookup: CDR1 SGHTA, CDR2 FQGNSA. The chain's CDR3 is CASPGFGGYTF. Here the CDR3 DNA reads TGTGCCAGTCCAGGGTTTGGTGGCTACACCTTC.

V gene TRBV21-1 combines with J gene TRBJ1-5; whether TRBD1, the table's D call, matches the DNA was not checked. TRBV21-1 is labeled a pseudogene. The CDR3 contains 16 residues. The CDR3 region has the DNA TGTGCCAGCAGCAAATGGAGGACAGGGGGATGGTGGCCCCAGCATTTT. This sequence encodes CASSKWRTGGWWPQHF.

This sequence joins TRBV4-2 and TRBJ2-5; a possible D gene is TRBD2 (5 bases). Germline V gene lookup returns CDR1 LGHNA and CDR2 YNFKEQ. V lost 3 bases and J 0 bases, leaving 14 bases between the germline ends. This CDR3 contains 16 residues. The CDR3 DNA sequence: TGTGCCAGCAGCCAGCCTAGCACCACGTACCAAGAGACCCAGTACTTC. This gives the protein CASSQPSTTYQETQYF.

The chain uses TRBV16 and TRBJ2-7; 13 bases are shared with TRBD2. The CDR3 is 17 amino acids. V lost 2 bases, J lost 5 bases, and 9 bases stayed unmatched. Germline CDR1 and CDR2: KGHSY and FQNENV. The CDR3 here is CASSQKKGTSGTHEQYV. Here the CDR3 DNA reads TGTGCCAGCAGCCAAAAAAAAGGGACTAGCGGGACCCACGAGCAGTACGTC.

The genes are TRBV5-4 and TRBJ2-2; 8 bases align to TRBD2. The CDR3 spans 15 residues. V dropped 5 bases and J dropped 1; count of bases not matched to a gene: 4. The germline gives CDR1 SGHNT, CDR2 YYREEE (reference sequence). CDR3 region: CASSGTRGNTGELFF. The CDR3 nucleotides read TGTGCCAGCAGTGGGACTAGGGGGAACACCGGGGAGCTGTTTTTT.